The clone carrying this T cell receptor (beta chain) showed up just a few times. V was cut by 7 bases and J by 2 bases, with 14 bases left in between. Germline V lookup: CDR1 WSHSY, CDR2 SAAADI. The CDR3 spans 15 residues. This sample's time point: 2014-2015 season, pre-vaccination. ICOS+CD38+ and ICOS-CD38- fractions were sorted from non-naive CD4+CXCR5+PD-1+ cells. Using immunoSEQ multiplex PCR, the repertoire was profiled, and TCRdb retains in-frame clones only, with some absent. There are some 30,000 clones in the sample; more than 80% occur only once, and about 1.2% lies in the top ten. The data were taken from a study of follicular helper T cells after annual influenza vaccination.

The sequence was collected from an adult who received the influenza vaccine. The sequencing here drew on CXCR5+ CD38- circulating T follicular helper cells from blood, taken on the day of influenza vaccination. The subset denotes: circulating Tfh, non-naive CD4+CXCR5+PD-1+ (ICOS+CD38+ or ICOS-CD38-). V and J are TRBV10-2 and TRBJ2-2, with D maybe TRBD1 (5 bases). The CDR3 nucleotides read TGCGCCAGCAAGTCAGCAGGGCCCAACACCGGGGAGCTGTTTTTT. Translation: CASKSAGPNTGELFF.